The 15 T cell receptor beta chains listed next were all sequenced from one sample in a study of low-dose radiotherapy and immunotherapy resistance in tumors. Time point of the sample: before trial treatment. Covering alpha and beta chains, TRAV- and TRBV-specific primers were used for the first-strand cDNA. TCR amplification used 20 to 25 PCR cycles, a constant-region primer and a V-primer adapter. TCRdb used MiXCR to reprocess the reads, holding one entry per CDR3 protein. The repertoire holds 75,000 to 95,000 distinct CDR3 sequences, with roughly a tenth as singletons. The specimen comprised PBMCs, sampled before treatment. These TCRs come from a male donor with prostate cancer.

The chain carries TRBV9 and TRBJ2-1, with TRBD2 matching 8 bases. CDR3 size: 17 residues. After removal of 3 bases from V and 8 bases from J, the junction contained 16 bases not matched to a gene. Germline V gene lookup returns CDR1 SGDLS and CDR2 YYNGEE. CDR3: CASSAPSGPAGGDEQFF. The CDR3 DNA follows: TGTGCCAGCAGCGCGCCCTCCGGACCTGCGGGAGGCGATGAGCAGTTCTTC.

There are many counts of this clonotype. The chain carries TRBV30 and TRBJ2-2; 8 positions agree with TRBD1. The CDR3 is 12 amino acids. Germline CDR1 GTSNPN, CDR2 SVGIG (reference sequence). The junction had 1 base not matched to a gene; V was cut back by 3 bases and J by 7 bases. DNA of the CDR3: TGTGCCTGGAGCGGACAGGGCGGGGAGCTGTTTTTT. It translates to CAWSGQGGELFF.

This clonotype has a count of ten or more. The CDR3 loop is CASKTGTPGNEQFF. CDR3 coding DNA: TGTGCCAGCAAAACCGGGACTCCGGGGAATGAGCAGTTCTTC. The chain couples TRBV6-2 or TRBV6-3 to TRBJ2-1; weak D call: TRBD2 (6 bases). The germline V and J ends were trimmed by 7 bases and 7 bases, with 17 bases remaining between them. The CDR3 is 14 residues long. The germline V gene encodes CDR1 MNHEY and CDR2 SVGEGT.

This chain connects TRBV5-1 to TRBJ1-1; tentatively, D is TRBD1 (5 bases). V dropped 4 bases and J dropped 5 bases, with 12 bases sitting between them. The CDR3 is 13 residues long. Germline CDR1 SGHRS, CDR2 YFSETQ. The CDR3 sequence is CASSPGTATEAFF. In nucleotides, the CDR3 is TGCGCCAGCAGCCCCGGGACGGCGACTGAAGCTTTCTTT.

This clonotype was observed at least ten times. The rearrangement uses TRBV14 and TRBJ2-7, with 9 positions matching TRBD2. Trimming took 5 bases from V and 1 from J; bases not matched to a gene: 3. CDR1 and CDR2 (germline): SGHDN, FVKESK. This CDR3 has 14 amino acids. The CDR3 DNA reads TGTGCCAGCAGCTGGGGACTAGCATCCTACGAGCAGTACTTC. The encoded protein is CASSWGLASYEQYF. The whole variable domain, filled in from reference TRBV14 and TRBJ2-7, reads EAGVTQFPSHSVIEKGQTVTLRCDPISGHDNLYWYRRVMGKEIKFLLHFVKESKQDESGMPNNRFLAERTGGTYSTLKVQPAELEDSGVYFCASSWGLASYEQYFGPGTRLTVT.

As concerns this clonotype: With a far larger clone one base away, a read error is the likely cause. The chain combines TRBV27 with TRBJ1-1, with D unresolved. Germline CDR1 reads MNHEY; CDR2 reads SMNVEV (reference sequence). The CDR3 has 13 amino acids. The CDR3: CTSSLFRYTEAFF. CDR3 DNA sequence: TGTACCAGCAGTTTATTCAGGTACACTGAAGCTTTCTTT.

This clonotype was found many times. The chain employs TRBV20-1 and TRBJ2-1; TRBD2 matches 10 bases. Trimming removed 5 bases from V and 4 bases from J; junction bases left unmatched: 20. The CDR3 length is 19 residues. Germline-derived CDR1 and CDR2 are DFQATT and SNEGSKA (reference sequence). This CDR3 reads CSAPSGSGRALPAYNEQFF. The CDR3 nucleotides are TGCAGTGCTCCCTCGGGGAGCGGGAGGGCCCTTCCGGCTTACAATGAGCAGTTCTTC.

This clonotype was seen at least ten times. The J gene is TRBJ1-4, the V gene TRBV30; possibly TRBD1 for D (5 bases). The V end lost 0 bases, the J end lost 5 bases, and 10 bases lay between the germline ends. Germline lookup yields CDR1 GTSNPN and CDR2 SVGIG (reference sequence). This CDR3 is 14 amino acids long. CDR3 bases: TGTGCCTGGAGTGTCAGGGCAGGGAATGAAAAACTGTTTTTT. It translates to CAWSVRAGNEKLFF.

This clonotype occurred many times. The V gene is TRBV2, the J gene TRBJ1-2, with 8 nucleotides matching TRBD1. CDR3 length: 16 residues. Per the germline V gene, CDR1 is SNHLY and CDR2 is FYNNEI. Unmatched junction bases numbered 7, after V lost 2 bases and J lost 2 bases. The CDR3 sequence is CASSEMMGTGNYGYTF. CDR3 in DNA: TGTGCCAGCAGTGAAATGATGGGGACAGGCAACTATGGCTACACCTTC.

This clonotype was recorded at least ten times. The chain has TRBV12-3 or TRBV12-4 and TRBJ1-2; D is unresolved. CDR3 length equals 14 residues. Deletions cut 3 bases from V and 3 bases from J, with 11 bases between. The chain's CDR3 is CASSLEGRDYGYTF. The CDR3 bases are TGTGCCAGCAGTTTGGAAGGAAGGGACTATGGCTACACCTTC.

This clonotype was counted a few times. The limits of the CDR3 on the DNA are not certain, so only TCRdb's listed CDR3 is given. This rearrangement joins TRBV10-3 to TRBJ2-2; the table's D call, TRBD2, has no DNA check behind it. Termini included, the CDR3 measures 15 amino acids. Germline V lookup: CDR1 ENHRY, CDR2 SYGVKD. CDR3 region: CAISAGRFTGELFFF.

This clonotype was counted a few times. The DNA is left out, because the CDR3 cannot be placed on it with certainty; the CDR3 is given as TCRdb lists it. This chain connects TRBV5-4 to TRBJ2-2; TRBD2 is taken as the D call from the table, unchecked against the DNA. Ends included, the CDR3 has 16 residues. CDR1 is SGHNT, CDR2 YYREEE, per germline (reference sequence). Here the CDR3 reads CASSLSGRGTGELFFF.

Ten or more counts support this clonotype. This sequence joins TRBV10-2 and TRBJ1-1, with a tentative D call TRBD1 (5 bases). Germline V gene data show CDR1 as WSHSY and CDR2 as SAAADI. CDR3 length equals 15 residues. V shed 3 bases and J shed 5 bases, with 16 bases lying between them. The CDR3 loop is CASSESGTAATEAFF. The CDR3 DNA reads TGCGCCAGCAGTGAAAGTGGGACCGCGGCTACTGAAGCTTTCTTT.

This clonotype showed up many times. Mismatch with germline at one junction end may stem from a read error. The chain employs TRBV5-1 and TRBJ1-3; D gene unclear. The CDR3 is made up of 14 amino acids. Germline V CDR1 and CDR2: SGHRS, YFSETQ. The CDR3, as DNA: TGTGCCAGCAGCTTGGGTTCGGCGGGAAACACCATATATTTT. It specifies CASSLGSAGNTIYF.

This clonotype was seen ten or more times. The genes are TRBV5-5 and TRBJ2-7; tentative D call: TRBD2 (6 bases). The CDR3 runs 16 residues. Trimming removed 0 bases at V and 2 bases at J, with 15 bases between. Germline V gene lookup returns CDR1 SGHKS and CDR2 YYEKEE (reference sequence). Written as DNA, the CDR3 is TGTGCCAGCAGCTTGGCTCGTCTAGCGACGACCTACGAGCAGTACTTC. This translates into CASSLARLATTYEQYF.